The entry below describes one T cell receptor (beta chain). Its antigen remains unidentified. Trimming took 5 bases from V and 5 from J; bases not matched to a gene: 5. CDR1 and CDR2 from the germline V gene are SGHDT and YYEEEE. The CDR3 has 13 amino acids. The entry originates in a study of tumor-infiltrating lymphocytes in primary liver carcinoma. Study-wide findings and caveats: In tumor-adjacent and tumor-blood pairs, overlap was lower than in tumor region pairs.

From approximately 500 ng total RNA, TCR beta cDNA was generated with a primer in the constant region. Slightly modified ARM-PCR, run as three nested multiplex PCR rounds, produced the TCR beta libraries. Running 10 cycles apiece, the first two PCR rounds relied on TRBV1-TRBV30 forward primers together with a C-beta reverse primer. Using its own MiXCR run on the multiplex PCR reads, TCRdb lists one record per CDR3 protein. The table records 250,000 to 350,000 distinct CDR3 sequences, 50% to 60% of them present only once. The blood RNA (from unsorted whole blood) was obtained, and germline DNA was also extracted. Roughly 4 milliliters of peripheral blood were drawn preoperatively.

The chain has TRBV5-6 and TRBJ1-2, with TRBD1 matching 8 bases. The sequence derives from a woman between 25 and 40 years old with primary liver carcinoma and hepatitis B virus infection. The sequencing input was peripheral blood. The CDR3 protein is CASSHRQGYGYTF. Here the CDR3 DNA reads TGTGCCAGCAGTCATAGACAGGGGTATGGCTACACCTTC. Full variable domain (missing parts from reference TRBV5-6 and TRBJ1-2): DAGVTQSPTHLIKTRGQQVTLRCSPKSGHDTVSWYQQALGQGPQFIFQYYEEEERQRGNFPDRFSGHQFPNYSSELNVNALLLGDSALYLCASSHRQGYGYTFGSGTRLTVV.